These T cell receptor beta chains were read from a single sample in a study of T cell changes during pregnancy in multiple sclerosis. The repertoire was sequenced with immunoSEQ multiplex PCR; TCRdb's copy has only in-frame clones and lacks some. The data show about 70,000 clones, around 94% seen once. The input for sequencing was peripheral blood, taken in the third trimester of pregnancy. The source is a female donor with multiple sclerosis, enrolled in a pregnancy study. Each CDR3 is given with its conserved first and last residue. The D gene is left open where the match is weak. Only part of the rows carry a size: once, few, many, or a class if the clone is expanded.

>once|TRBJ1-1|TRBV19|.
TGTGCCAGTAGAGGTAGGGACATGAACACTGAAGCTTTCTTT
CASRGRDMNTEAFF
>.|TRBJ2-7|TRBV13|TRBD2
TGTGCCAGCAGCCCAAGGACTAGCGGGGGTTCCTACGAGCAGTACTTC
CASSPRTSGGSYEQYF
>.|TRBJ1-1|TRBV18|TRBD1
TGTGCCAGCTCACCACGGGACAGGGACACTGAAGCTTTCTTT
CASSPRDRDTEAFF
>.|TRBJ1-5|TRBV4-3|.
TGCGCCAGCAGCCAAGACAGGGCGAGCAATCAGCCCCAGCATTTT
CASSQDRASNQPQHF
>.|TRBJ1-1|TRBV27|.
TGTGCCAGCAGTTGGGGGGAAATGGGTACTGAAGCTTTCTTT
CASSWGEMGTEAFF
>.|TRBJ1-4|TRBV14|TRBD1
TGTGCCAGCGCCCAGGGGGATGAAAAACTGTTTTTT
CASAQGDEKLFF
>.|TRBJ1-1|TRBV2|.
TGTGCCAGCAGTGGACAGGATGTGAACACTGAAGCTTTCTTT
CASSGQDVNTEAFF
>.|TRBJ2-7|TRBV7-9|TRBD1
TGTGCCAGCAGCTTACGACAGGGGAAGGACGAGCAGTACTTC
CASSLRQGKDEQYF
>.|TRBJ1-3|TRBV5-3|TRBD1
TGTGCCAGAAGCGAAGAGACAGGGCCGGGAAACACCATATATTTT
CARSEETGPGNTIYF
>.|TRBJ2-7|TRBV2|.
TGTGCCAGCACAGGGTCCTACGAGCAGTACTTC
CASTGSYEQYF
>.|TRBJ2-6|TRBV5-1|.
TGCGCCAGCAGCGGGGGACTCTCTGGGGCCAACGTCCTGACTTTC
CASSGGLSGANVLTF
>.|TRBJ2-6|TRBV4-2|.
TGTGCCAGCAACCGGGACGGGAGCTCTGGGGCCAACGTCCTGACTTTC
CASNRDGSSGANVLTF
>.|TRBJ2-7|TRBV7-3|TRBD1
TGTGCCAGCAGCTCAAGGGACAGCTACGAGCAGTACTTC
CASSSRDSYEQYF
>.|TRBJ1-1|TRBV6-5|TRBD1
TGTGCCAGCAAGTCGACAGGGGGTGGGTTCACTGAAGCTTTCTTT
CASKSTGGGFTEAFF
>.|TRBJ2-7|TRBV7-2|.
TGTGCCAGCAGCTACAACGGGGTCTACGAGCAGTACTTC
CASSYNGVYEQYF
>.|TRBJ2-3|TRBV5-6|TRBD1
TGTGCCAGCAGCCCTGGACAGGGGTTGGATACGCAGTATTTT
CASSPGQGLDTQYF
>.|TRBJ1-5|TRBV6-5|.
TGTGCCAGCGGGGGGGGCGGTAATCAGCCCCAGCATTTT
CASGGGGNQPQHF
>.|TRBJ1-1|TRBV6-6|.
TGTGCCAGCAGTTACTTCCGTGGGCACACTGAAGCTTTCTTT
CASSYFRGHTEAFF
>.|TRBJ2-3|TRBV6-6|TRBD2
TGTGCCAGCAGTCCGCGACTAGCGGGGGCCAATAGTCAGTATTTT
CASSPRLAGANSQYF
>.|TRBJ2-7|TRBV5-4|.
TGTGCCAGCAGCTTGATCCCGTTCGAGCAGTACTTC
CASSLIPFEQYF
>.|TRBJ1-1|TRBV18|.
TGTGCCAGCTCACCACCGTACAGGAACACTGAAGCTTTCTTT
CASSPPYRNTEAFF
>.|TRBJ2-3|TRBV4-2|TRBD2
TGTGCCAGCAGCCAAGAGGGTTTAGCGGGGGGGCCGGCAGATACGCAGTATTTT
CASSQEGLAGGPADTQYF
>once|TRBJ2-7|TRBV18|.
TGTGCCAGCTCACCACCGGGGGGTGGCGAGCAGTACTTC
CASSPPGGGEQYF
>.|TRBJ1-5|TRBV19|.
TGTGCCAGTGGAGGGGACGGAGGTCAGCCCCAGCATTTT
CASGGDGGQPQHF
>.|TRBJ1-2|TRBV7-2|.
TGTGCCAGCAGCGAAGGACAGCACTATGGCTACACCTTC
CASSEGQHYGYTF
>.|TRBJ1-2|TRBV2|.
TGTGCCAGCAGTTCGACAGCCTCTAACTATGGCTACACCTTC
CASSSTASNYGYTF
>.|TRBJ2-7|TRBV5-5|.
TGTGCCAGCAGCTGGGGTCCTTCGGGGGAGCAGTACTTC
CASSWGPSGEQYF
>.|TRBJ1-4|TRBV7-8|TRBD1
TGTGCCAGCAGCTATACTACAGGGGGCAATGAAAAACTGTTTTTT
CASSYTTGGNEKLFF
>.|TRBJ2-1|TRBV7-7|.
TGTGCCAGCGGCCCCCAGAGAGGGGGGGCTGATGAGCAGTTCTTC
CASGPQRGGADEQFF
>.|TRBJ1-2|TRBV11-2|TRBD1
TGTGCCAGCAGCTTAGACCGATTAACAGGGGGCCGGTATGGCTACACCTTC
CASSLDRLTGGRYGYTF
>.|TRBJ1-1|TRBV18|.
TGTGCCAGCTCACGGGGCCTCTTGCGGAACACTGAAGCTTTCTTT
CASSRGLLRNTEAFF
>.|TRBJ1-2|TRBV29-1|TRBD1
TGCAGCGTTGATGATGTGGGACAGGGGGCTGGGGGCTACACCTTC
CSVDDVGQGAGGYTF
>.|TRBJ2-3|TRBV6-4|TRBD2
TGTGCCAGCAGTGACGGGAGCGGGGCCACAGATACGCAGTATTTT
CASSDGSGATDTQYF
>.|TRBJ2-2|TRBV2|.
TGTGCCAGCAGTACAGGTTCCAGAGGCTCCGGGGAGCTGTTTTTT
CASSTGSRGSGELFF
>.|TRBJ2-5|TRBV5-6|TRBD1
TGTGCCAGCAGCTTGGGGACAGGAAGATACCAAGAGACCCAGTACTTC
CASSLGTGRYQETQYF
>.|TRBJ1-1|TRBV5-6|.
TGTGCCAGCAGCTTCGACACCCAAGCTTTCTTT
CASSFDTQAFF
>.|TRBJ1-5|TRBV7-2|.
TGTGCCAGCAGCCCTAGGACGGGACTCGGATATCAAGCCCAGCATTTT
CASSPRTGLGYQAQHF
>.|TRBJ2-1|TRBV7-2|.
TGTGCCAGCAGCCTCCGGGGGAGCAATGAGCAGTTCTTC
CASSLRGSNEQFF
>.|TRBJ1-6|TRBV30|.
TGTGCCCAGGACGGGAAGAGCTCCTATAATTCACCCCTCCACTTT
CAQDGKSSYNSPLHF
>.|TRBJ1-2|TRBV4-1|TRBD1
TGCGCCAGCAGCCAAGTTTGGCAGGGGGCTTCTGGCTACACCTTC
CASSQVWQGASGYTF
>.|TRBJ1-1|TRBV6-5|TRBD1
TGTGCCAGCAGTTACTCACAGGGGGAAACTGAAGCTTTCTTT
CASSYSQGETEAFF
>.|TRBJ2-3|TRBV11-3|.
TGTGCCAGCAGCCTCGGAGGGGGCTCATCATTCACAGATACGCAGTATTTT
CASSLGGGSSFTDTQYF
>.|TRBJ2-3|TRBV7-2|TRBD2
TGTGCCAGCAGCTTCCTCCCCGGGAGGGTAGGGGCAGATACGCAGTATTTT
CASSFLPGRVGADTQYF
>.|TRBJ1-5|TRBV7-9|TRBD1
TGTGCCAGCAGCTTGTCCGGGACAGGGAGGAACCAGCCCCAGCATTTT
CASSLSGTGRNQPQHF
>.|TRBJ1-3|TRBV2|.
TGTGCCAGCACCGCCGGGAGGGGAAACACCATATATTTT
CASTAGRGNTIYF
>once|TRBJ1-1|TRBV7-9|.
TGTGCCAGCAGCGAATTAGGCAGGGAGAACACTGAAGCTTTCTTT
CASSELGRENTEAFF
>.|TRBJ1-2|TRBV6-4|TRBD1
TGTGCCAGCAGCTCCGGGACAGGGTTAGGCTACACCTTC
CASSSGTGLGYTF
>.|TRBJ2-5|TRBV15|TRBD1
TGTGCCACCAGCACGCGGACAGGGAAGGGGAAAGAGACCCAGTACTTC
CATSTRTGKGKETQYF
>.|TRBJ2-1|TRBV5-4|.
TGTGCCAGCAGCCAAGGAGGGCCCGGGGGAAGCTCCTACAATGAGCAGTTCTTC
CASSQGGPGGSSYNEQFF
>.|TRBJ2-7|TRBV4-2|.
TGTGCCAGCAGCCAAGATCCGGGGGCCTACGAGCAGTACTTC
CASSQDPGAYEQYF